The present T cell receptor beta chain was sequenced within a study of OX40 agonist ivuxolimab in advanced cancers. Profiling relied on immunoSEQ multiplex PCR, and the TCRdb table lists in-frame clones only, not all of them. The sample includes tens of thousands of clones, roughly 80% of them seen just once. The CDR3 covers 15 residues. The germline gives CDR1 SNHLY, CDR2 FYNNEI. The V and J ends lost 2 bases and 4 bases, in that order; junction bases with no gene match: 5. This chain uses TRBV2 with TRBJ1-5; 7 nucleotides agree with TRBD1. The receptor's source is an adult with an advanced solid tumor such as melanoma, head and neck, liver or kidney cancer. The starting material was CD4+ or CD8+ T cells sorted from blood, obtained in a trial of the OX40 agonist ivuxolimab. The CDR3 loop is CASSEYPGQNQPQHF. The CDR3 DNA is TGTGCCAGCAGTGAATACCCGGGACAGAATCAGCCCCAGCATTTT.